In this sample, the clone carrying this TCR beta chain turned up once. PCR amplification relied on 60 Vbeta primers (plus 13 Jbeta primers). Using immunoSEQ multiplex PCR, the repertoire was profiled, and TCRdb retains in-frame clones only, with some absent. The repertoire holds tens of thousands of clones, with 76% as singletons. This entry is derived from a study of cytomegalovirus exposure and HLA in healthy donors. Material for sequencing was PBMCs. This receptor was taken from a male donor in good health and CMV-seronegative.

The CDR3 is CASSPGDRNSNQPQHF. DNA of the CDR3: TGTGCCAGCTCACCCGGGGACAGAAATAGCAATCAGCCCCAGCATTTT. The chain joins TRBV18 to TRBJ1-5, with 7 positions matching TRBD1. In germline, CDR1 is KGHSH, CDR2 LQKENI. The CDR3 spans 16 residues. V dropped 3 bases and J dropped 0; count of bases not matched to a gene: 5.